These T cell receptor beta chains were read from a single sample in a study of cytomegalovirus exposure and HLA in healthy donors. Sequencing was performed with immunoSEQ multiplex PCR; in TCRdb, only in-frame clones are kept and a portion is missing. In the table there are some 180,000 clones, approximately 80% of which are singletons. Sequencing was performed on PBMCs. Receptors were obtained from a woman aged 25 to 39 in good health and CMV-seropositive. CDR3s include the opening cysteine and the closing phenylalanine or tryptophan. A D gene is named only where the DNA matches it firmly. Not every row has a clone size; where given, it reads once, few, many or a size class.

TRBV28	NA	TRBJ2-3	NA	TGTGCCAGCAGATTTAGCGGCACAGATACGCAGTATTTT	CASRFSGTDTQYF
TRBV7-8	NA	TRBJ2-1	TRBD2	TGTGCCAGCAGCCCAGCTGCTAGCGGCTACAATGAGCAGTTCTTC	CASSPAASGYNEQFF
TRBV27	NA	TRBJ1-5	TRBD1	TGTGCCAGCAGTTTAGGGACAGCGCACAATCAGCCCCAGCATTTT	CASSLGTAHNQPQHF
TRBV5-1	NA	TRBJ2-1	TRBD1	TGCGCCAGCAGCTTTTCAGGGGGCTACTCCTACAATGAGCAGTTCTTC	CASSFSGGYSYNEQFF
TRBV6-1	NA	TRBJ1-2	NA	TGTGCCAGCAGTGAAGCGCCGACAGTGGGCTACACCTTC	CASSEAPTVGYTF
TRBV7-9	few	TRBJ2-5	NA	TGTGCCAGCAGCCTAAAAGAGACCCAGTACTTC	CASSLKETQYF
TRBV4-3	NA	TRBJ2-1	TRBD1	TGCGCCAGCAGCCAAGATTGGGACAGCCTGGGACCTTACAATGAGCAGTTCTTC	CASSQDWDSLGPYNEQFF
TRBV11-3	few	TRBJ2-7	NA	TGTGCCAGCAGCCAACGCGGCAGGGTCTACGAGCAGTACTTC	CASSQRGRVYEQYF
TRBV4-1	NA	TRBJ2-2	NA	TGCGCCAGCAGGCGTTCCGGGACTCTCACCGGGGAGCTGTTTTTT	CASRRSGTLTGELFF
TRBV6-5	NA	TRBJ2-3	NA	TGTGCCAGCGTCGACAGGTCCCAAGGCACAGATACGCAGTATTTT	CASVDRSQGTDTQYF